This TCR beta chain is drawn from a study of cytomegalovirus exposure and HLA in healthy donors listed by TCRdb under 2017. As for the study more broadly: In an earlier analysis of some 550 of the donors, about 260 Gb of sequence data and 120 million or so unique TCR beta sequences from some 170 million T cells were reported. About 300 gigabases of sequencing data and tens of millions of unique TCR sequences were included in an early release covering under 650 HLA-typed donors. Of the 300 to 450 genotyped donors, approximately 83% fell in the genetic ancestry cluster associated with self-reported Caucasian donors. The study was designed to test whether signatures of past pathogen exposure could be identified by cataloging public T cell receptors. The T cell repertoires of 666 subjects were profiled by immunosequencing and related to cytomegalovirus serostatus. Along with the roughly 700-subject first cohort, a separate validation cohort of some 130 different subjects was used. To predict cytomegalovirus infection status, the study brought together high-throughput TCR immunosequencing, statistical association of individual TCRs with disease status, and machine learning. A later analysis re-examined previously published TCR beta repertoires from roughly 650 donors and added high-resolution HLA genotyping to investigate patterns of TCR occurrence. Rather than drawing on any new phenotypic data, the later analysis identified candidate immune exposures from TCR beta sequences and the way those sequences occurred across donors. An earlier analysis of approximately 580 of the donors used high-throughput TCR beta sequencing to judge whether each TCR beta V gene segment behaved as functional or pseudogenic. Donor age, sex, ethnicity and CMV serostatus were collected together with the repertoire data. A later genetic analysis used genome-wide SNP genotypes for about 60% of the roughly 700 donors, treating that subset as a discovery cohort. Every discovery cohort repertoire had been produced on one sequencing platform. Class I and class II HLA loci were covered by the typing at four-digit resolution. Typing coverage varied by locus: roughly 629-640 donors for A, B, C, DRB1 and DQB1; approximately 560 for DQA1; over 600 for DPA1; roughly 450 for DPB1. Four or five DR-DQ haplotypes were handled as single units for association and clustering, since linkage in the cohort was strong. Among some 410 genotyped donors of the cohort, an average of around 250,000 unique TCR beta nucleotide sequences was sequenced per donor, of which 15% to 20% were non-productive.

From the cysteine up to the phenylalanine, the CDR3 has a length of 13 residues. Only the CDR3 part of the read is kept: 39 bases, read in frame from the first base. V gives up 6 bases and J gives up 4 bases, and the segment between their germline ends measures 10 bases. The germline V gene provides CDR1 MNHNS and CDR2 SASEGT. The cohort comprised hundreds of healthy bone marrow donors. Cohort members were all nominally healthy when sampled, although unrecorded immune exposures were likely present. The donor was CMV seronegative and was included in the group of 352 seronegative cohort members. A peripheral blood sample was collected from each donor, and TCR beta sequencing was performed on peripheral blood mononuclear cells. Genomic DNA extraction from the blood cell samples was performed with the Qiagen DNeasy Blood Extraction Kit. The research as a whole found: A further reported finding was that TCR beta sequences accurately predicted the HLA-A and HLA-B alleles for most subjects in the first cohort. An association between a missense DCLRE1C variant and V-gene and J-gene trimming of TCR beta chains was found in a later genetic analysis and replicated in an independent cohort. In a later analysis, HLA-associated TCR beta chains showed more clonal expansion and lower generation probabilities than non-associated chains that were equally common. The cohort was sequenced for TCR beta chains only, and without alpha or paired-chain data the features that could be detected were limited. A later analysis found that TCR association rates varied across HLA loci, with DRB1 alleles showing the most associated TCRs and HLA-C alleles the fewest. Immune exposure information for the cohort was limited to CMV serostatus. A later analysis associated 16,951 TCR beta sequences with specific HLA alleles at a false discovery rate of 0.05. In a later analysis, several top co-occurrence clusters were reported to appear linked to parvovirus B19, influenza, CMV and Epstein-Barr virus. According to the authors, the approach could potentially be generalized to other disease states and immunological phenotypes. A cluster of highly shared sequence variants was judged likely to represent a technical artifact of the sequencing pipeline. Cytomegalovirus status was reported to be diagnosed by the classifier with high specificity and sensitivity in both the original and validation cohorts. According to a later analysis, most CMV-associated TCR beta chains appeared to be HLA-restricted, and the HLA associations seemed to be driven largely by CMV exposure. In the study, approximately 160 TCR beta chains were listed as associated with cytomegalovirus. Because counts were too low, roughly 18 rarely observed V segments, including chromosome 9 orphons, were left out of the earlier analysis of several hundred of the donors. Presence/absence analyses assumed roughly uniform sequencing depth across donors, an assumption that may not hold. While some public TCRs were present in many individuals, most TCR sequences turned up only very rarely across donors. Broadly in line with IMGT annotations, most TCR beta V segments showed up in productive rearrangements about 87% or about 30% of the time in an earlier analysis of some 590 of the donors. In vitro tests confirmed that a few of the cytomegalovirus-associated TCR beta chains recognize cytomegalovirus antigens. Correlated functional status among segregating V segments might reflect linkage disequilibrium, but an unknown experimental factor could not be ruled out. When HLA alleles, especially DR and DQ, strongly co-occurred, attributing TCR associations to individual alleles was difficult. In a later genetic analysis, fewer N-insertions in productive TCRs were reported among donors in an Asian-associated ancestry cluster than the 666-donor mean. Because HLA typing was unavailable for some donors at each locus, only the typed subset was used in association tests. Some IMGT-functional V segments, including TRBV6-2 and TRBV6-3, could not be distinguished by the 87-base-pair reads and were therefore excluded.

The method behind the library was the immunoSEQ multiplex PCR assay. For the multiplex PCR, a mixture combining 60 forward primers for TCR Vbeta segments and 13 reverse primers for TCR Jbeta segments was used. Amplification of the CDR3 region of rearranged TCR beta genes was performed with a multiplex PCR assay on genomic DNA. Amplified TCR beta libraries were sequenced as 87-base-pair reads on the Illumina HiSeq System. On the study's bioinformatics: Across the 640 or so repertoires, a later analysis counted tens of millions of unique TCR beta chains, approximately 10 million of which were shared by at least two donors. To remove PCR and sequencing errors, raw reads were error-corrected and collapsed into unique sequences using a nearest-neighbor algorithm that merged closely related sequences. Alignment of CDR3 sequences to IMGT reference sequences was used to assign V, D and J gene segments. For a sequence to be retained, at least a six-nucleotide match to both a V gene segment and a J gene segment was required. Rearrangements were classified as productive when the CDR3 lacked stop codons and remained in frame with V and J, and all other rearrangements were classified as non-productive. Following IMGT convention, CDR3 was defined as the stretch from the second conserved V-encoded cysteine to the conserved J-encoded phenylalanine. Sequences without an unambiguous match to a single V gene segment were excluded from the earlier analysis of about 600 of the donors. An earlier analysis of 587 of the donors called V segments functional above 56.7% productive rearrangements and segregating when the between-donor standard deviation exceeded 5%. A statistical classification framework was developed to diagnose cytomegalovirus status using the catalog of TCR beta chain sequences. A later analysis assigned V and J genes by comparing TCR nucleotide sequences with IMGT/GENE-DB human TR gene sequences. Using the TCRdist pipeline, a later analysis assigned CDR3 sequences along with most-parsimonious VDJ recombination scenarios. In a later analysis, each TCR beta chain was defined by its CDR3 amino acid sequence together with its V-gene family, and reads without a unique V-gene family were excluded. In a later analysis, approximately 640 highly shared, low-generation-probability nucleotide sequences were removed to address suspected cross-contamination and a sequencing artifact. For each public chain, a later analysis derived a clonal expansion index from normalized ranks of inferred template counts within each repertoire. In a later analysis, generation probabilities were computed using a VDJ recombination model fitted to out-of-frame rearrangements, and the results were checked against IGoR. Hypergeometric tests were used in a later analysis to score TCR-TCR, TCR-HLA and TCR-CMV co-occurrence, with a repertoire-size bias correction applied to the TCR pairs. False discovery rates were estimated in a later analysis by permuting HLA or CMV assignments 20 times. In a later analysis, co-occurring TCRs were grouped using DBSCAN, with TCRdist sequence similarity added in when clustering inside HLA-allele-positive subsets. Co-occurrence clustering excluded repertoires with fewer than 30,000 or more than 120,000 public chains, plus five with anomalous nucleotide sharing. Drawn from immuneACCESS, this table holds only the in-frame rearrangements with V and J called that TCRdb kept. Clones are partly lost; checked studies trace under half to an unresolved V gene and leave the rest unexplained. V, J and clone size are taken as reported in that table, and D and trimming were inferred from the DNA itself. The sample table holds about 110,000 clones, of which about four fifths were seen once. The ten largest clones add up to approximately 2% of the sample.

For this clone: The specificity of this receptor is unknown. No per-base quality is available; no much larger clone lies one base away.

The sequence derives from a man aged 25 to 40 in good health and CMV-seronegative. Recombination connected TRBV6-1 to TRBJ1-5; TRBD1 might be the D gene, on 6 matching bases. Input material: PBMCs. This receptor has the CDR3 CASRAGANQPQHF. At the DNA level, the sequence is TGTGCCAGCAGAGCGGGGGCAAATCAGCCCCAGCATTTT.